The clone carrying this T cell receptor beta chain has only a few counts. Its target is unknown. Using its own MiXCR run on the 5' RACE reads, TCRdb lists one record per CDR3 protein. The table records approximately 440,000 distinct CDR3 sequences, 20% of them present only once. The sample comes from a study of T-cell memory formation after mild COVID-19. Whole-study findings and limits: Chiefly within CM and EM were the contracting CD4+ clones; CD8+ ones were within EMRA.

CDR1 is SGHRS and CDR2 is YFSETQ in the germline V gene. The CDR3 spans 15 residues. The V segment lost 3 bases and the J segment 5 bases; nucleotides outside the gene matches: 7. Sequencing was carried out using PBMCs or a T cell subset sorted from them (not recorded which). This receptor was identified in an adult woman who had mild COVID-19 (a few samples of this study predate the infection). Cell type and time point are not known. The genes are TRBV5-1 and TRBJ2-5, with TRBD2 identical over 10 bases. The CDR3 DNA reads TGCGCCAGCAGCTCCCTAGCGGGGGTACCGGAGACCCAGTACTTC. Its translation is CASSSLAGVPETQYF.